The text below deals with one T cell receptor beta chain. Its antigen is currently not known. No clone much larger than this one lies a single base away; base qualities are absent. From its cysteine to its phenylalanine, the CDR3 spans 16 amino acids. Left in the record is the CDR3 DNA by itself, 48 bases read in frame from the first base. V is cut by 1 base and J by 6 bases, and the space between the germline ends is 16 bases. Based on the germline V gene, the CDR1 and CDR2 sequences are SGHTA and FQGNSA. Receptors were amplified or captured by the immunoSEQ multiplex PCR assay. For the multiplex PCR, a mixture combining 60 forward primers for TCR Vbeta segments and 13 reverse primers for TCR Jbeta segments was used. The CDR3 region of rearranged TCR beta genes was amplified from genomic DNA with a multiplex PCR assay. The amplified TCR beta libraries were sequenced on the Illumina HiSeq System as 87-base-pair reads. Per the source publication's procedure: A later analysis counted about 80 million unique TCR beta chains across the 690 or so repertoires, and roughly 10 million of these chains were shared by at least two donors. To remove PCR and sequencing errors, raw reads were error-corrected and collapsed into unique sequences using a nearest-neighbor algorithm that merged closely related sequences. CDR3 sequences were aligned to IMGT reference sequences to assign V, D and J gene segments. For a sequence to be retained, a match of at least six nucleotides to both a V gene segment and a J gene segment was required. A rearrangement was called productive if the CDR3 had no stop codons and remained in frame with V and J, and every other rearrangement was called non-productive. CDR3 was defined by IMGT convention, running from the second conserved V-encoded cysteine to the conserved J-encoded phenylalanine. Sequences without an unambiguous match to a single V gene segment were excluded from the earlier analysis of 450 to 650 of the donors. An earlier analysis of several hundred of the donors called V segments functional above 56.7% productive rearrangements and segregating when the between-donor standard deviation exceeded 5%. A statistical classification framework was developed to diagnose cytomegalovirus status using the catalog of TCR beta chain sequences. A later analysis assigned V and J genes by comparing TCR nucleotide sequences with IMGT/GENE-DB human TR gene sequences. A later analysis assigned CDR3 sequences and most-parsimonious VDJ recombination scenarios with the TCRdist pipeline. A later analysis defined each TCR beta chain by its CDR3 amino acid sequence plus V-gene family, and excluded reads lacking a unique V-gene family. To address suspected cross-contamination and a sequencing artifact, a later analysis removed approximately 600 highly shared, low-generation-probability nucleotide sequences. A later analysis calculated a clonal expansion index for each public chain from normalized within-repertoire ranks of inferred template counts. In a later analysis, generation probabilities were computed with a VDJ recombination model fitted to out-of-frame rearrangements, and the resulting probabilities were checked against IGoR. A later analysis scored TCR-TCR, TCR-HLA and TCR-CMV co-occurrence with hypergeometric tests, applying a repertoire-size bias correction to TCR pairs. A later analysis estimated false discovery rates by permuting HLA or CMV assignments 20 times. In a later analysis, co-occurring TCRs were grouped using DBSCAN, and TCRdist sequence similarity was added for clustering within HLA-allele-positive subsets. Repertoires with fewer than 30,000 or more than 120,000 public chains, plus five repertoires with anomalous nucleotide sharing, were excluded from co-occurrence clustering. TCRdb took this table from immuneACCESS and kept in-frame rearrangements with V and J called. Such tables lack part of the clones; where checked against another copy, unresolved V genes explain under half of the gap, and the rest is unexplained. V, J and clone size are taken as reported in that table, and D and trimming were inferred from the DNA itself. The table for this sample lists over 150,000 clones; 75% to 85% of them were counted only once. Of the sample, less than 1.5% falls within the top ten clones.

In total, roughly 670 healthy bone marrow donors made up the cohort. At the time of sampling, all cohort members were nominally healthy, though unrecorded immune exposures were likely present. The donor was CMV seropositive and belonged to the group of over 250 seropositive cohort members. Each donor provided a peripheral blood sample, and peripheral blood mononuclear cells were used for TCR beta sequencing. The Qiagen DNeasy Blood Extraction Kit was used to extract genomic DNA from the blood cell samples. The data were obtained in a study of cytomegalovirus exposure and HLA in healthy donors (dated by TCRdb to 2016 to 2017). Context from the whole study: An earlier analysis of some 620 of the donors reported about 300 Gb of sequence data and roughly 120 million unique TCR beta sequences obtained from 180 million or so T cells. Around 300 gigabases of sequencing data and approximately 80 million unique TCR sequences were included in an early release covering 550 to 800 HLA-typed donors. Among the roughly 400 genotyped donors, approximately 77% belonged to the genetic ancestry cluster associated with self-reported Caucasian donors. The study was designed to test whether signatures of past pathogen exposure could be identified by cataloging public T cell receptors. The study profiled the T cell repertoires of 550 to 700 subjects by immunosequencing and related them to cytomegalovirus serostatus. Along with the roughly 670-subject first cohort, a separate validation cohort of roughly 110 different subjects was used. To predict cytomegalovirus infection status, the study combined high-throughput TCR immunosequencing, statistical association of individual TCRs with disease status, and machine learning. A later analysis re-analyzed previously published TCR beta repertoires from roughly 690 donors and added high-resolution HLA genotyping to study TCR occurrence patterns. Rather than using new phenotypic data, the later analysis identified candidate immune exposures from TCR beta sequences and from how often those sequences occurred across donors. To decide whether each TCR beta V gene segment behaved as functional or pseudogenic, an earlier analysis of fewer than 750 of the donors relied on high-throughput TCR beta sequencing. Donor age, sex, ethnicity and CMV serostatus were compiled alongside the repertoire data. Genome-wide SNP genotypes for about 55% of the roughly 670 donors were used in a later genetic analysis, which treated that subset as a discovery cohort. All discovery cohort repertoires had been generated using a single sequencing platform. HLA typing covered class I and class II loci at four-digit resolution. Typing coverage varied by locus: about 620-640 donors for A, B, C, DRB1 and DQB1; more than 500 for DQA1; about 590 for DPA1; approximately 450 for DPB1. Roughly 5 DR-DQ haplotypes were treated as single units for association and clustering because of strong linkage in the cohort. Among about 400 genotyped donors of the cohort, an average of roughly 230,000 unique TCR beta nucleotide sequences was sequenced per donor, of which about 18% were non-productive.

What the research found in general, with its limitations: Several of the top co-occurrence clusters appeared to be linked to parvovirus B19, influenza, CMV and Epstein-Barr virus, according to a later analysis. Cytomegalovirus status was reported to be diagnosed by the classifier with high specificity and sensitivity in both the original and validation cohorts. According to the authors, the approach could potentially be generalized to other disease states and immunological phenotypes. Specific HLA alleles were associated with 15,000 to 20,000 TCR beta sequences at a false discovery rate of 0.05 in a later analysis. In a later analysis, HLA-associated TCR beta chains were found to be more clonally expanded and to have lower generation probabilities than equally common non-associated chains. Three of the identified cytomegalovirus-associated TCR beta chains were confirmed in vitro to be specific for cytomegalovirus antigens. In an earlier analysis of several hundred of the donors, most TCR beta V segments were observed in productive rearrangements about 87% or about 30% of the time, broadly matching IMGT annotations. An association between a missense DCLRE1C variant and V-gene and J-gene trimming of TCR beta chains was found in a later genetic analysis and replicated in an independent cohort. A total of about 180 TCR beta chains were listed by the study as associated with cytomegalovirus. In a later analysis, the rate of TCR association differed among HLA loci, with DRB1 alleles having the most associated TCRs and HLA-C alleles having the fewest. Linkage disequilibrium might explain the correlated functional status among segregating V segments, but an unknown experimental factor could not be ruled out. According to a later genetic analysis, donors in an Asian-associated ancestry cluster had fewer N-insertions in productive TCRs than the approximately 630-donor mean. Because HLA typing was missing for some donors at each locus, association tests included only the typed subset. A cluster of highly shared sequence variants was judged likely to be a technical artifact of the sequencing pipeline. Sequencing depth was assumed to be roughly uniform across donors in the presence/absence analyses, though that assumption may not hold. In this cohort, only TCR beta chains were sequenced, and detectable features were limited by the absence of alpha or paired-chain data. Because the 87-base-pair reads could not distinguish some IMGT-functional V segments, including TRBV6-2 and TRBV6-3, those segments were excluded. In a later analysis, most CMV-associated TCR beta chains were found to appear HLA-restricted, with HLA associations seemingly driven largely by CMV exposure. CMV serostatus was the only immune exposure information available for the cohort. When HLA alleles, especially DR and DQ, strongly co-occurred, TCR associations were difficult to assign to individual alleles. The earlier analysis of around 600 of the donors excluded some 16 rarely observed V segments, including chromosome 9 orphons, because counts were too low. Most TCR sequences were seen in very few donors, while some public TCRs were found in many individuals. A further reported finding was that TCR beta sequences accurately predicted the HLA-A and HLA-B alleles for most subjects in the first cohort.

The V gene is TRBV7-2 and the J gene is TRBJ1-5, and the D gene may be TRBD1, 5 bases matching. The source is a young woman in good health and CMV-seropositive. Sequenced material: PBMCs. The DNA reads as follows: TGTGCCAGCAGCTTAGACGCAGGGCCAACGGGTCAGCCCCAGCATTTT. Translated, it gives CASSLDAGPTGQPQHF. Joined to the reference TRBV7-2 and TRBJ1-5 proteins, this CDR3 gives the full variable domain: GAGVSQSPSNKVTEKGKDVELRCDPISGHTALYWYRQSLGQGLEFLIYFQGNSAPDKSGLPSDRFSAERTGGSVSTLTIQRTQQEDSAVYLCASSLDAGPTGQPQHFGDGTRLSIL.